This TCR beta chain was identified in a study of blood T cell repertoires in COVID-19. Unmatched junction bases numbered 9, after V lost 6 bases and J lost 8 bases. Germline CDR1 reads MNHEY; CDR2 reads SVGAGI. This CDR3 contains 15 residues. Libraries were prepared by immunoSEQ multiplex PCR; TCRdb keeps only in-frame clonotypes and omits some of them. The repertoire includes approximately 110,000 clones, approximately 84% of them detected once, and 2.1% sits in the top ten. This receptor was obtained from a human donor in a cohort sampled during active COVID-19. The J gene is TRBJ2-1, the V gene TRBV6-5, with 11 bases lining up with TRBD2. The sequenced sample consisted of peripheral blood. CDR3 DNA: TGTGCCAGCAGGCAGGGTAGCGGGGGGGCCGATGAGCAGTTCTTC. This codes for CASRQGSGGADEQFF.